This T cell receptor beta chain was found in a study of T cell changes during pregnancy in multiple sclerosis. The sample holds one count of this clone. Unmatched junction bases numbered 3, after V lost 1 base and J lost 0 bases. CDR3 length: 16 residues. Germline CDR1 SGHTA, CDR2 FQGTGA. Assay: immunoSEQ multiplex PCR; the TCRdb copy retains only in-frame clones and omits some. Among about 50,000 clones listed, around 94% were seen once. This clonotype originated in a female donor with multiple sclerosis, enrolled in a pregnancy study. Here the sequenced sample was CD4+ T cells from peripheral blood mononuclear cells, taken in the third trimester of pregnancy. The rearrangement links TRBV7-3 to TRBJ2-1; 7 bases are shared with TRBD1. CDR3 protein: CASSLRQGNSYNEQFF. For the CDR3, the DNA is TGTGCCAGCAGCTTAAGACAGGGAAACTCCTACAATGAGCAGTTCTTC. Full variable domain (missing parts from reference TRBV7-3 and TRBJ2-1): GAGVSQTPSNKVTEKGKYVELRCDPISGHTALYWYRQSLGQGPEFLIYFQGTGAADDSGLPNDRFFAVRPEGSVSTLKIQRTERGDSAVYLCASSLRQGNSYNEQFFGPGTRLTVL.